The 26 T cell receptor beta chains below were found in one sample sequenced in a study of OX40 agonist ivuxolimab in advanced cancers. Assay: immunoSEQ multiplex PCR; the TCRdb copy retains only in-frame clones and omits some. Among around 59,000 clones, about 88% were seen once, and the ten largest hold 9% to 15%. This specimen was CD4+ or CD8+ T cells sorted from blood, taken in a trial of the OX40 agonist ivuxolimab. The origin of the receptors is an adult with an advanced solid tumor such as melanoma, head and neck, liver or kidney cancer.

This rearrangement joins TRBV2 to TRBJ2-1; possible D gene TRBD2, 5 bases. The CDR3 extends over 15 amino acids. V was trimmed by 4 bases and J by 1 base, leaving 11 bases between them. Germline-derived CDR1 and CDR2 are SNHLY and FYNNEI. The CDR3 reads CASSVVARSYNEQFF. The CDR3, as DNA: TGTGCCAGCAGTGTGGTAGCGAGGTCCTACAATGAGCAGTTCTTC.

V gene TRBV9 combines with J gene TRBJ2-1; TRBD2 aligns across 8 bases. This CDR3 is built from 15 residues. CDR1 and CDR2 from the germline V gene are SGDLS and YYNGEE. Trimming removed 5 bases from V and 6 bases from J; junction bases left unmatched: 10. CDR3 sequence (DNA): TGTGCCAGCAGTTTGAGCGGGGGCCATCTCAATGAGCAGTTCTTC. Protein: CASSLSGGHLNEQFF.

This chain joins TRBV2 and TRBJ2-7; D is unclear. This CDR3 has 11 amino acids. Looked up from germline, CDR1 is SNHLY and CDR2 is FYNNEI. The germline V and J ends were trimmed by 8 bases and 4 bases, with 9 bases remaining between them. The CDR3 nucleotides are TGTGCCAGCGGCAGAGATTACGAGCAGTACTTC. It translates to CASGRDYEQYF. Full variable domain (rest looked up from reference TRBV2 and TRBJ2-7): EPEVTQTPSHQVTQMGQEVILRCVPISNHLYFYWYRQILGQKVEFLVSFYNNEISEKSEIFDDQFSVERPDGSNFTLKIRSTKLEDSAMYFCASGRDYEQYFGPGTRLTVT.

The chain employs TRBV25-1 and TRBJ2-7; 8 bases agree with TRBD1. J gave up 2 bases and V 2 bases, and 2 bases lay outside the gene matches. From germline, CDR1 is MGHDK and CDR2 SYGVNS. The CDR3 runs to 14 residues. The CDR3 sequence: CASSEQGATYEQYF. The CDR3 bases are TGTGCCAGCAGTGAACAGGGGGCTACCTACGAGCAGTACTTC.

This rearrangement joins TRBV7-9 to TRBJ1-2; D gene ambiguous. This CDR3 is built from 11 residues. The V and J ends lost 1 base and 12 bases respectively, with 9 bases between them. Germline CDR1 and CDR2: SEHNR and FQNEAQ (reference sequence). The DNA of the CDR3 is TGTGCCAGCAGCTTAGTAGGAGTCGACACCTTC. This codes for CASSLVGVDTF.

V and J are TRBV4-1 and TRBJ2-5, with TRBD1 as a possible D gene (5 bases). The CDR3 extends over 15 amino acids. Germline CDR1 MGHRA, CDR2 YSYEKL. With 8 bases removed from V and 1 base from J, the gap between germline ends came to 17 bases. The CDR3 nucleotides are TGCGCCAGCTCTCTAAGACCCCAGGGCCAAGAGACCCAGTACTTC. Its protein product is CASSLRPQGQETQYF.

V usage is TRBV6-5 and J usage is TRBJ1-2; D not certain. The V end was cut by 0 bases, the J end by 4 bases, with 9 bases between. Germline lookup yields CDR1 MNHEY and CDR2 SVGAGI. This CDR3 has 14 residues. CDR3 sequence: CASSYSPGSYGYTF. Written as DNA, the CDR3 is TGTGCCAGCAGTTACTCGCCGGGGAGCTATGGCTACACCTTC.

The chain has TRBV10-1 and TRBJ2-1; D perhaps matches TRBD2 (6 bases). V gave up 0 bases and J gave up 4 bases, with 7 bases separating them. The length of the CDR3 is 14 residues. Germline lookup yields CDR1 WNHNN and CDR2 SYGVQD (reference sequence). CDR3 sequence: CASSESSGYNEQFF. Here the CDR3 DNA reads TGCGCCAGCAGTGAGTCTAGCGGTTACAATGAGCAGTTCTTC.

This clone was seen once. J is TRBJ2-7 and V is TRBV7-8; TRBD1 matches 9 bases. Per germline, CDR1 SGHVS and CDR2 FQNEAQ. The V segment lost 3 bases and the J segment 7 bases; nucleotides outside the gene matches: 7. The CDR3 loop spans 14 amino acids. The CDR3 loop is CASSFGGQGWEQYV. The CDR3 bases are TGTGCCAGCAGCTTTGGCGGACAGGGGTGGGAGCAGTACGTC.

The V call is TRBV7-9, the J call TRBJ1-2; D not resolved. V was clipped by 4 bases and J by 8 bases, with 5 bases between them. Per germline, CDR1 SEHNR and CDR2 FQNEAQ (reference sequence). The CDR3 covers 10 residues. In DNA, the CDR3 is TGTGCCAGCAGCTCGGTGGGCTACACCTTC. As protein: CASSSVGYTF.

This clone was found once. The junction shows a germline mismatch at one end, possibly a read error. The chain joins TRBV7-3 to TRBJ1-5; unclear D gene. This CDR3 is built from 15 residues. Germline CDR1 is SGHTA and CDR2 is FQGTGA. The CDR3 DNA follows: TGTGTCAGCAGCCCATACGACTCTCTGAATCAGCCCCAGCATTTT. Its translation: CVSSPYDSLNQPQHF.

The chain is built from TRBV11-2 and TRBJ2-7; D perhaps matches TRBD2 (6 bases). The CDR3 loop spans 16 amino acids. Trimming shortened V by 5 bases and J by 4 bases, and 21 bases separated the two germline ends. Germline V gene data show CDR1 as SGHAT and CDR2 as FQNNGV. The CDR3 here is CASSPWFGAGTYEQYF. The CDR3 DNA follows: TGTGCCAGCAGCCCATGGTTCGGGGCAGGGACTTACGAGCAGTACTTC.

CDR3 sequence reads: CASSLMSGGHEQYF. In DNA form, the CDR3 reads TGTGCCAGCAGCTTAATGTCGGGAGGTCACGAGCAGTACTTC. This chain uses TRBV7-8 with TRBJ2-7, with TRBD2 matching over 7 bases. The germline gives CDR1 SGHVS, CDR2 FQNEAQ. The CDR3 loop spans 14 amino acids. J lost 5 bases, V lost 2 bases, and 6 bases had no gene match.

This rearrangement joins TRBV7-3 to TRBJ1-1; 8 bases fit TRBD1. The germline gives CDR1 SGHTA, CDR2 FQGTGA. V shed 5 bases, J shed 1 base, and the junction held 3 bases outside the gene matches. The CDR3 has 14 residues. CDR3 sequence (DNA): TGTGCCAGCAGCGGGGGGACAGGGAACACTGAAGCTTTCTTT. It codes for CASSGGTGNTEAFF.

This rearrangement joins TRBV27 to TRBJ2-5, with 10 bases identical to TRBD1. The CDR3 runs to 14 residues. Germline V lookup: CDR1 MNHEY, CDR2 SMNVEV (reference sequence). V was clipped by 5 bases and J by 5 bases; unmatched bases: 5. Here the CDR3 reads CASSTRDRGETQYF. CDR3 bases: TGTGCCAGCAGTACCCGGGACAGGGGTGAGACCCAGTACTTC.

The chain is built from TRBV5-4 and TRBJ2-2; 9 nucleotides align to TRBD2. The CDR3 has 14 residues. The junction had 4 bases not matched to a gene; V was cut back by 4 bases and J by 6 bases. Germline V gives CDR1 SGHNT, CDR2 YYREEE (reference sequence). Here the CDR3 reads CASSPWTSAGELFF. In DNA, the CDR3 is TGTGCCAGCAGCCCGTGGACTAGCGCCGGGGAGCTGTTTTTT.

The J gene is TRBJ2-1, the V gene TRBV10-1, with D possibly being TRBD2 (6 bases). V was shortened by 3 bases and J by 8 bases, with 14 bases between the two germline ends. Germline V gene data show CDR1 as WNHNN and CDR2 as SYGVQD (reference sequence). The CDR3 is 14 residues long. DNA of the CDR3: TGCGCCAGCAGTGAAGGGGCTTCGGGGGATGAGCAGTTCTTC. It encodes CASSEGASGDEQFF.

The chain combines TRBV7-3 with TRBJ2-5; the D call may be TRBD1 or TRBD2 (5 bases each). The CDR3 consists of 15 residues. V shed 5 bases and J shed 5 bases, with 18 bases lying between them. Germline lookup yields CDR1 SGHTA and CDR2 FQGTGA. CDR3 sequence reads: CASSPTRGAGETQYF. The DNA of the CDR3 is TGTGCCAGCAGCCCAACCCGAGGGGCGGGTGAGACCCAGTACTTC.

The chain employs TRBV29-1 and TRBJ1-2; 7 bases fit TRBD1. This CDR3 is built from 15 residues. CDR1 and CDR2 (germline): SQVTM, ANQGSEA. Trimming took 3 bases from V and 8 from J; bases not matched to a gene: 15. The CDR3 DNA reads as TGCAGCGTTGAGCTACGGGACAGCCCATTGAGGGGCTACACCTTC. It is translated as CSVELRDSPLRGYTF.

The chain has TRBV4-1 and TRBJ2-1; 8 bases match TRBD2. The CDR3 consists of 16 residues. Trimming cost V 1 base and J 5 bases; bases outside gene matches: 7. Germline values: CDR1 MGHRA, CDR2 YSYEKL. The CDR3 coding sequence is TGCGCCAGCAGCCAAGTGGGTCGGGAGGGCAACAATGAGCAGTTCTTC. Translation gives CASSQVGREGNNEQFF.

The V and J genes are TRBV19 and TRBJ2-7; D not resolved. Germline V CDR1 and CDR2: LNHDA, SQIVND (reference sequence). V lost 5 bases, J lost 3 bases, and 11 bases lay in between. This CDR3 contains 13 residues. CDR3 in amino acids: CASSAGPVYEQYF. CDR3 bases: TGTGCCAGTAGTGCCGGACCTGTCTACGAGCAGTACTTC. Supplemented by reference TRBV19 and TRBJ2-7, the full variable domain reads DGGITQSPKYLFRKEGQNVTLSCEQNLNHDAMYWYRQDPGQGLRLIYYSQIVNDFQKGDIAEGYSVSREKKESFPLTVTSAQKNPTAFYLCASSAGPVYEQYFGPGTRLTVT.

The V gene is TRBV29-1, the J gene TRBJ1-1; D is perhaps TRBD1 (5 bases). Germline assignment: CDR1 SQVTM and CDR2 ANQGSEA. This CDR3 has 12 amino acids. With 6 bases removed from V and 1 base from J, the gap between germline ends came to 9 bases. CDR3 in amino acids: CSVSGTNTEAFF. DNA for the CDR3: TGCAGCGTCTCGGGGACGAACACTGAAGCTTTCTTT.

The chain combines TRBV7-8 with TRBJ2-1; 8 bases fit TRBD2. J lost 3 bases, V lost 8 bases, and 18 bases had no gene match. Germline assignment: CDR1 SGHVS and CDR2 FQNEAQ. The CDR3 is made up of 18 amino acids. DNA of the CDR3: TGTGCCAGCCTCCTATCGGGGGGGGGAACCCATATCTACAATGAGCAGTTCTTC. Protein sequence: CASLLSGGGTHIYNEQFF.

This clone was counted once. CDR3 sequence (DNA): TGTGCCAGCAGTCCCCGGGACGGGAACTATGGCTACACCTTC. Translation: CASSPRDGNYGYTF. This chain connects TRBV6-5 to TRBJ1-2; D might be TRBD1 (5 bases). V was trimmed by 5 bases and J by 2 bases, leaving 12 bases between them. Germline V gene sequence: CDR1 MNHEY, CDR2 SVGAGI. This CDR3 contains 14 residues.

Only one count was recorded for this clone. This chain uses TRBV5-5 with TRBJ2-1; tentatively, D is TRBD2 (6 bases). V gave up 0 bases and J gave up 0 bases, with 7 bases separating them. Germline CDR1 and CDR2: SGHKS and YYEKEE (reference sequence). CDR3 length: 15 amino acids. This chain's CDR3 is CASSLEAGSYNEQFF. DNA of the CDR3: TGTGCCAGCAGCTTGGAAGCGGGCTCCTACAATGAGCAGTTCTTC.

J is TRBJ1-2 and V is TRBV11-2, with a tentative D call TRBD1 (5 bases). Germline loops: CDR1 SGHAT, CDR2 FQNNGV. V was cut by 1 base and J by 3 bases, with 9 bases left in between. CDR3 length: 14 amino acids. The CDR3 nucleotides are TGTGCCAGCAGCTTAGTTGGGGCCTACTATGGCTACACCTTC. This gives the protein CASSLVGAYYGYTF.